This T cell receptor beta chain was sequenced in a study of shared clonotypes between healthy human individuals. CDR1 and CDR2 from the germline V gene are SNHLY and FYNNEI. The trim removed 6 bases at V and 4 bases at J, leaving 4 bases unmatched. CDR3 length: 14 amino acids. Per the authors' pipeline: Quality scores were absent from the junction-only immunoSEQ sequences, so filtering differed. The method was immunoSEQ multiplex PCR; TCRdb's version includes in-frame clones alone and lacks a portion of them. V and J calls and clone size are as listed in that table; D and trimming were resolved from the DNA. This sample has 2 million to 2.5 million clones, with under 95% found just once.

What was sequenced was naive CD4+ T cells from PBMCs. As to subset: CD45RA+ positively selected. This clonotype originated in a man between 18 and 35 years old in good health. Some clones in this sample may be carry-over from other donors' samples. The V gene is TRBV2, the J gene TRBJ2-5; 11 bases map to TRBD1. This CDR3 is CASRDRGRTETQYF. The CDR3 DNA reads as TGTGCCAGCAGGGACAGGGGGCGGACAGAGACCCAGTACTTC.